This T cell receptor beta chain appears in the sequencing data of a study of beta chain features in type 1 diabetes. Overall study: The study examined about 100 million sorted cells across all samples.

Staining for CD45RO/CCR7/CD25/CD127/CD95/CD27 allowed sorting of CD4+ naive, central memory, regulatory and stem cell-like memory cells. Purity above 95% was achieved in all sorted populations. Comments on this clone: Its target is unknown.

All of the isolated RNA was reverse transcribed, so expressed TCRB transcripts were sequenced. Assay: immunoSEQ multiplex PCR; the TCRdb copy retains only in-frame clones and omits some. This table holds about 15,000 clones, less than 50% found once. Study outcomes and limitations: There was a moderate but significant shortening of TCRB CDR3s in all four CD4+ subsets of Type 1 diabetes patients.

Germline CDR1 is SEHNR and CDR2 is FQNEAQ (reference sequence). There are 18 residues in the CDR3. The V gene end was trimmed by 5 bases and the J gene end by 0 bases; junction bases not matched to a gene: 10. This clonotype was obtained from a woman in her 40s in good health. Material for sequencing was stem cell memory CD4+ T cells from blood. J is TRBJ1-3 and V is TRBV7-9, with TRBD1 identical over 10 bases. CDR3 sequence (DNA): TGTGCCAGCAGCAACCTACCGGGACAGGGGAGCTCTGGAAACACCATATATTTT. It translates to CASSNLPGQGSSGNTIYF.